This T cell receptor beta chain was recorded in a study of blood T cell repertoires in COVID-19. About the study: Collection of acute and convalescent COVID-19 samples took place in the United States, Italy and Spain. T cells, B-cell-depleted T cells, or PBMCs supplied cDNA or gDNA.

V was clipped by 5 bases and J by 3 bases; unmatched bases: 9. This CDR3 is built from 15 residues. Germline V gene sequence: CDR1 SGHAT, CDR2 FQNNGV. As originally analysed: Reference gene primer amplification gave estimated nucleated cell counts. The protocol was immunoSEQ multiplex PCR, while the TCRdb copy is restricted to in-frame clones and leaves out a portion. The DNA was the basis for D and trimming; V, J and clone size are from that table. Seen here are under 150,000 clones, around 85% observed once, and the top ten hold 10% to 15%. A note on this clone: The same CDR3 can be traced to other DNA sequences in this sample.

This chain uses TRBV11-2 with TRBJ1-2; 7 bases map to TRBD1. The sample consisted of peripheral blood. This receptor was obtained from a human donor in a cohort sampled during active COVID-19. The CDR3 region has the DNA TGTGCCAGCAGCGCGAGACCAGGGGGGCACTATGGCTACACCTTC. Translating it yields CASSARPGGHYGYTF.